What follows describes a single T cell receptor (beta chain). Antigen unknown. This sample was included in a study of Tregs in tolerant kidney transplant recipients. As for the study in general: Mixed chimerism was transient after nonmyeloablative marrow transplants from related graft donors.

J was trimmed by 6 bases and V by 5 bases; bases with no gene match: 5. Germline CDR1 SGHTA, CDR2 FQGTGA. The CDR3 consists of 15 residues. CD4+CD25+CD127- Tregs, CD4+CD25- non-Tregs, CD4 and CD8 cells were sorted. Study-level points and caveats: The most relevant donor-specific Treg TCRbeta repertoire apparently came from expansion with activated donor B cells. Antigen-driven expansion was suggested because donor-specific Tregs expanded more than all Tregs in tolerant patients.

This table comes from immunoSEQ multiplex PCR, and its TCRdb copy is limited to in-frame clones, with some not included. This sample has roughly 69,000 clones; around nine tenths occur once, and the top ten carry about 0.36%. The receptor was isolated from a human donor who received a combined kidney and bone marrow transplant. The sample here was CD4+ T cells from blood, taken before the transplant. The chain combines TRBV7-3 with TRBJ2-2, with 11 positions matching TRBD1. The CDR3 spells CASSDRDRGSGELFF. The CDR3 DNA follows: TGTGCCAGCAGCGACCGGGACAGGGGGTCCGGGGAGCTGTTTTTT.